This entry lists 32 T cell receptor beta chains sequenced from one sample in a study of blood T cell repertoires in COVID-19. Sequenced by immunoSEQ multiplex PCR; TCRdb stores in-frame clones only, minus some. This sample yields tens of thousands of clones, of which about 83% are seen a single time; more than 2% belongs to the top ten. The sample was peripheral blood. The receptors shown here come from a woman between 65 and 79 years old with acute or convalescent COVID-19.

Only a few counts were recorded for this clone. The chain couples TRBV6-1 to TRBJ1-2; D may be TRBD1 (5 bases). Trimming took 1 base from V and 4 from J, leaving 13 bases between them. Germline V gives CDR1 MNHNS, CDR2 SASEGT. The CDR3 loop spans 15 amino acids. The chain's CDR3 is CASSEGPGLSYGYTF. The CDR3 DNA is TGTGCCAGCAGTGAAGGCCCGGGACTGAGCTATGGCTACACCTTC.

V gene TRBV30 combines with J gene TRBJ1-3; possible D gene TRBD1, 5 bases. Germline assignment: CDR1 GTSNPN and CDR2 SVGIG (reference sequence). Trimming stripped 0 bases from V and 4 bases from J, with 10 bases between. This CDR3 spans 14 amino acids. CDR3 residues: CAWSVAGVGNTIYF. The DNA for the CDR3 is TGTGCCTGGAGTGTTGCGGGGGTGGGAAACACCATATATTTT.

V gene TRBV11-2 combines with J gene TRBJ1-4; 11 bases agree with TRBD1. This CDR3 is 15 amino acids long. Germline CDR1 is SGHAT and CDR2 is FQNNGV. The V gene end was trimmed by 2 bases and the J gene end by 8 bases; junction bases not matched to a gene: 4. CDR3 residues: CASSLRTGGLEKLFF. CDR3 coding DNA: TGTGCCAGCAGCTTAAGGACAGGGGGCTTGGAAAAACTGTTTTTT.

The gene calls are TRBV7-9 and TRBJ2-3, with D perhaps matching TRBD1 (6 bases). The V end lost 6 bases, the J end lost 1 base, and 11 bases lay between the germline ends. The CDR3 totals 14 residues. Germline values: CDR1 SEHNR, CDR2 FQNEAQ (reference sequence). The CDR3, as DNA: TGTGCCAGCAGACCAGGGGTGGGCACAGATACGCAGTATTTT. It yields the protein CASRPGVGTDTQYF.

The chain recombines TRBV30 with TRBJ1-1; the D gene is possibly TRBD1 (5 bases). Trimming left V 4 bases short and J 2 bases short, with 14 bases between. In germline, CDR1 is GTSNPN, CDR2 SVGIG (reference sequence). The CDR3 length is 14 residues. The CDR3, as DNA: TGTGCCTGGAACTTGGGGGGGGATAACACTGAAGCTTTCTTT. This sequence encodes CAWNLGGDNTEAFF.

The chain has TRBV7-6 and TRBJ1-3; a possible D gene is TRBD1 (6 bases). This CDR3 is 14 amino acids long. V dropped 5 bases and J dropped 2 bases, with 10 bases sitting between them. Germline V gene lookup returns CDR1 SGHVS and CDR2 FNYEAQ. The CDR3 DNA sequence: TGTGCCAGCAGCCATGGACAGCCTGGAAACACCATATATTTT. This gives the protein CASSHGQPGNTIYF. Full variable domain (rest looked up from reference TRBV7-6 and TRBJ1-3): GAGVSQSPRYKVTKRGQDVALRCDPISGHVSLYWYRQALGQGPEFLTYFNYEAQQDKSGLPNDRFSAERPEGSISTLTIQRTEQRDSAMYRCASSHGQPGNTIYFGEGSWLTVV.

The V gene is TRBV7-3, the J gene TRBJ2-3, with 10 bases identical to TRBD1. CDR3 size: 14 residues. The germline gives CDR1 SGHTA, CDR2 FQGTGA. V shed 8 bases and J 2 bases; nucleotides not matched to a gene: 4. The DNA of the CDR3 is TGTGCCAGCCAGGGGACAGGGGTCACAGATACGCAGTATTTT. Protein product: CASQGTGVTDTQYF.

The J gene is TRBJ1-1, the V gene TRBV5-1; 7 nucleotides match TRBD1. This CDR3 is 14 amino acids long. The V gene's germline CDR1 is SGHRS and CDR2 YFSETQ. Trimming cost V 4 bases and J 1 base; bases outside gene matches: 4. The CDR3 loop reads CASSLQGWNTEAFF. Here the CDR3 DNA reads TGCGCCAGCAGCCTACAGGGGTGGAACACTGAAGCTTTCTTT. Full variable domain (remainder filled in from reference TRBV5-1 and TRBJ1-1): KAGVTQTPRYLIKTRGQQVTLSCSPISGHRSVSWYQQTPGQGLQFLFEYFSETQRNKGNFPGRFSGRQFSNSRSEMNVSTLELGDSALYLCASSLQGWNTEAFFGQGTRLTVV.

The genes are TRBV5-4 and TRBJ1-2; weak D call: TRBD1 (6 bases). The V end was cut by 3 bases, the J end by 2 bases, with 17 bases between. Looked up from germline, CDR1 is SGHNT and CDR2 is YYREEE (reference sequence). CDR3 size: 16 residues. For the CDR3, the DNA is TGTGCCAGCAGCTCCGCAAGACAGGATAACAACTATGGCTACACCTTC. Protein sequence: CASSSARQDNNYGYTF. The variable domain in full, completed from reference TRBV5-4 and TRBJ1-2, reads ETGVTQSPTHLIKTRGQQVTLRCSSQSGHNTVSWYQQALGQGPQFIFQYYREEENGRGNFPPRFSGLQFPNYSSELNVNALELDDSALYLCASSSARQDNNYGYTFGSGTRLTVV.

This chain uses TRBV7-2 with TRBJ1-2; unclear D gene. There are 13 residues in the CDR3. V was trimmed by 2 bases and J by 6 bases, leaving 10 bases between them. The germline V gene has CDR1 SGHTA and CDR2 FQGNSA. The CDR3, as DNA: TGTGCCAGCAGCTTACCCCCCACTCATGGCTACACCTTC. Translated: CASSLPPTHGYTF.

The V call is TRBV7-9, the J call TRBJ2-7, with a possible D match to TRBD2 (5 bases). This CDR3 contains 14 residues. Between the trimmed V and J ends, which lost 5 bases and 1 base, there was a span of 12 bases. CDR1 and CDR2 from the germline V gene are SEHNR and FQNEAQ (reference sequence). DNA for the CDR3: TGTGCCAGCAGCCACGTGGACTCTTCCTACGAGCAGTACTTC. Translation gives CASSHVDSSYEQYF. Looking up the rest from reference TRBV7-9 and TRBJ2-7 gives the full variable domain: DTGVSQNPRHKITKRGQNVTFRCDPISEHNRLYWYRQTLGQGPEFLTYFQNEAQLEKSRLLSDRFSAERPKGSFSTLEIQRTEQGDSAMYLCASSHVDSSYEQYFGPGTRLTVT.

V and J are TRBV18 and TRBJ2-5, with D possibly TRBD1 on 6 matching bases. Trimming stripped 4 bases from V and 5 bases from J, with 17 bases between. The length of the CDR3 is 15 residues. Germline CDR1 is KGHSH and CDR2 is LQKENI. The CDR3 bases are TGTGCCAGCTCACGTTCGGACGGGACAACTGAGACCCAGTACTTC. Translated: CASSRSDGTTETQYF.

This CDR3 is CASSRGQYRGETQYF. DNA for the CDR3: TGTGCCAGCAGTCGTGGGCAGTATAGAGGGGAGACCCAGTACTTC. J is TRBJ2-5 and V is TRBV7-3, with D maybe TRBD2 (5 bases). Germline CDR1 is SGHTA and CDR2 is FQGTGA. V was trimmed by 6 bases and J by 5 bases, leaving 19 bases between them. The CDR3 is 15 residues long.

This clone was found once. The rearrangement joins TRBV2 to TRBJ2-1, with 12 positions matching TRBD2. The V segment lost 3 bases and the J segment 5 bases; nucleotides outside the gene matches: 2. This CDR3 is 15 amino acids long. Germline CDR1 is SNHLY and CDR2 is FYNNEI. The CDR3 loop is CASSDSSGGDNEQFF. Here the CDR3 DNA reads TGTGCCAGCAGTGATTCTAGCGGGGGGGACAATGAGCAGTTCTTC.

This chain uses TRBV29-1 with TRBJ1-2, with 9 bases fitting TRBD1. The CDR3 runs to 12 residues. J was trimmed by 6 bases and V by 4 bases; bases with no gene match: 3. Germline values: CDR1 SQVTM, CDR2 ANQGSEA. The CDR3, as DNA: TGCAGCGTTGGACAGGGGGAGGATGGCTACACCTTC. Its translation: CSVGQGEDGYTF. Together with reference TRBV29-1 and TRBJ1-2, the CDR3 gives the full variable domain: SAVISQKPSRDICQRGTSLTIQCQVDSQVTMMFWYRQQPGQSLTLIATANQGSEATYESGFVIDKFPISRPNLTFSTLTVSNMSPEDSSIYLCSVGQGEDGYTFGSGTRLTVV.

This clone occurred once. The chain combines TRBV2 with TRBJ1-2; tentative D call: TRBD1 (6 bases). The CDR3 spans 14 residues. Trimming took 3 bases from V and 8 from J, leaving 16 bases between them. Germline CDR1 and CDR2: SNHLY and FYNNEI. CDR3 in amino acids: CASSEIRGARGYTF. Here the CDR3 DNA reads TGTGCCAGCAGTGAGATTCGGGGGGCGAGAGGCTACACCTTC.

The rearrangement links TRBV5-1 to TRBJ2-5; D not resolved. The CDR3 consists of 15 residues. Deletions cut 0 bases from V and 9 bases from J, with 18 bases between. Germline CDR1 reads SGHRS; CDR2 reads YFSETQ. In DNA, the CDR3 is TGCGCCAGCAGCTTGGAGGTAGGCAGAGGAAAGCCCCAGTACTTC. Its translation is CASSLEVGRGKPQYF. Using reference TRBV5-1 and TRBJ2-5 for the parts outside the CDR3, the full variable domain is KAGVTQTPRYLIKTRGQQVTLSCSPISGHRSVSWYQQTPGQGLQFLFEYFSETQRNKGNFPGRFSGRQFSNSRSEMNVSTLELGDSALYLCASSLEVGRGKPQYFGPGTRLLVL.

The rearrangement links TRBV19 to TRBJ1-2, with D tentatively TRBD1 (5 bases). The CDR3 is made up of 14 amino acids. CDR1 is LNHDA, CDR2 SQIVND, per germline (reference sequence). The V end lost 0 bases, the J end lost 4 bases, and 9 bases lay between the germline ends. DNA of the CDR3: TGTGCCAGTAGTATAGATCTAACAGGCTATGGCTACACCTTC. Amino acids: CASSIDLTGYGYTF. Full variable domain (outside the CDR3, taken from reference TRBV19 and TRBJ1-2): DGGITQSPKYLFRKEGQNVTLSCEQNLNHDAMYWYRQDPGQGLRLIYYSQIVNDFQKGDIAEGYSVSREKKESFPLTVTSAQKNPTAFYLCASSIDLTGYGYTFGSGTRLTVV.

V usage is TRBV2 and J usage is TRBJ1-4, with TRBD1 as a possible D gene (5 bases). V was pared by 6 bases and J by 3 bases, with 14 bases between. The CDR3 consists of 15 residues. In germline, CDR1 is SNHLY, CDR2 FYNNEI. This CDR3 reads CASRPSGAPNEKLFF. The CDR3 nucleotides read TGTGCCAGCAGACCGAGTGGGGCGCCTAATGAAAAACTGTTTTTT.

This clone was detected once. This chain's CDR3 is CASSSPDTYGYTF. CDR3 nucleotide sequence: TGTGCCAGCAGCTCCCCAGACACTTATGGCTACACCTTC. This chain links TRBV11-3 with TRBJ1-2; no definite D call. V was trimmed by 4 bases and J by 5 bases, leaving 11 bases between them. The CDR3 totals 13 residues. Germline CDR1 SGHNT, CDR2 YENEEA.

The J gene is TRBJ1-1, the V gene TRBV11-2; D gene uncertain. The germline V gene has CDR1 SGHAT and CDR2 FQNNGV. V lost 2 bases and J 0 bases, leaving 16 bases between the germline ends. This CDR3 has 17 amino acids. CDR3 region: CASSLKSVSRMNTEAFF. In nucleotides, the CDR3 is TGTGCCAGCAGCTTAAAATCGGTTTCACGCATGAACACTGAAGCTTTCTTT.

This clone was observed a handful of times. The chain joins TRBV11-3 to TRBJ2-1; 8 bases map to TRBD1. This CDR3 contains 17 residues. V was clipped by 2 bases and J by 9 bases; unmatched bases: 15. The germline V gene has CDR1 SGHNT and CDR2 YENEEA. The CDR3 DNA is TGTGCCAGCAGCTTATACGGGACAGGAGTCCCCAAAACTGAGCAGTTCTTC. Its translation is CASSLYGTGVPKTEQFF.

This rearrangement joins TRBV10-3 to TRBJ2-5; D may be TRBD1 (5 bases). V lost 3 bases, J lost 6 bases, and 14 bases lay in between. CDR3 length: 14 amino acids. Germline V CDR1 and CDR2: ENHRY, SYGVKD. CDR3 protein: CAISDGEKGQTQYF. In nucleotides, the CDR3 is TGTGCCATCAGTGACGGTGAAAAGGGGCAGACCCAGTACTTC.

J is TRBJ2-5 and V is TRBV5-4; 8 bases agree with TRBD1. Germline V CDR1 and CDR2: SGHNT, YYREEE (reference sequence). The CDR3 runs 15 residues. V lost 3 bases and J lost 4; bases outside the gene matches: 8. The CDR3 DNA is TGTGCCAGCAGCTCCCGACAGGGGCTAGCAGAGACCCAGTACTTC. It translates to CASSSRQGLAETQYF. Full variable domain (rest looked up from reference TRBV5-4 and TRBJ2-5): ETGVTQSPTHLIKTRGQQVTLRCSSQSGHNTVSWYQQALGQGPQFIFQYYREEENGRGNFPPRFSGLQFPNYSSELNVNALELDDSALYLCASSSRQGLAETQYFGPGTRLLVL.

In this sample, this clone turned up a few times. The chain combines TRBV27 with TRBJ1-2; D not certain. CDR1 and CDR2 (germline): MNHEY, SMNVEV (reference sequence). The CDR3 has 14 amino acids. Deletions cut 10 bases from V and 8 bases from J, with 23 bases between. The DNA of the CDR3 is TGTGCCACCCTCTCCGTTGGGCGGGTGGGAGGCTACACCTTC. It codes for CATLSVGRVGGYTF.

This chain joins TRBV5-6 and TRBJ1-3; 8 bases fit TRBD1. V was pared by 4 bases and J by 2 bases, with 2 bases of the junction left unmatched. This CDR3 comprises 14 residues. Germline V gene data show CDR1 as SGHDT and CDR2 as YYEEEE. The CDR3 coding sequence is TGTGCCAGCAGCCTCAGGGGGCCTGGAAACACCATATATTTT. Protein product: CASSLRGPGNTIYF.

The V gene is TRBV19, the J gene TRBJ1-1; D gene uncertain. This CDR3 is built from 13 residues. Germline CDR1 LNHDA, CDR2 SQIVND (reference sequence). V dropped 5 bases and J dropped 0 bases, with 7 bases sitting between them. CDR3 amino acids: CASSPTLNTEAFF. As DNA, the CDR3 is TGTGCCAGTAGTCCGACACTGAACACTGAAGCTTTCTTT. Full variable domain (remainder filled in from reference TRBV19 and TRBJ1-1): DGGITQSPKYLFRKEGQNVTLSCEQNLNHDAMYWYRQDPGQGLRLIYYSQIVNDFQKGDIAEGYSVSREKKESFPLTVTSAQKNPTAFYLCASSPTLNTEAFFGQGTRLTVV.

This chain links TRBV3-1 (or the pseudogene TRBV3-2) with TRBJ1-2, with TRBD1 matching 7 bases. Germline trimming cut 5 bases from V and 3 bases from J; bases unmatched to any gene: 9. The CDR3 length is 15 residues. Germline lookup yields CDR1 LGHDT and CDR2 YNNKEL (reference sequence). The chain's CDR3 is CASSLGQVTHYGYTF. CDR3 in DNA: TGTGCCAGCAGCTTAGGACAGGTTACTCACTATGGCTACACCTTC.

Comments on this clone: Other DNA sequences in this sample translate to the same CDR3. The chain employs TRBV27 and TRBJ2-7, with a possible D match to TRBD1 (5 bases). Germline values: CDR1 MNHEY, CDR2 SMNVEV (reference sequence). The CDR3 length is 14 residues. V was cut by 4 bases and J by 0 bases, with 10 bases left in between. This CDR3 is CASSSWTSSYEQYF. The CDR3 coding sequence is TGTGCCAGCAGTTCTTGGACAAGCTCCTACGAGCAGTACTTC.

This clone is a singleton in its sample. The chain combines TRBV13 with TRBJ2-7, with 12 nucleotides matching TRBD1. Germline trimming cut 5 bases from V and 3 bases from J; bases unmatched to any gene: 5. CDR1 is PRHDT and CDR2 is FYEKMQ in the germline V gene (reference sequence). CDR3 size: 15 residues. In nucleotides, the CDR3 is TGTGCCAGCAGCAAAAGGGACAGGGGGCACTACGAGCAGTACTTC. Encoded protein: CASSKRDRGHYEQYF.

J is TRBJ1-1 and V is TRBV3-1 (or the pseudogene TRBV3-2); 9 positions match TRBD1. The CDR3 is 16 residues long. Trimming took 4 bases from V and 1 from J; bases not matched to a gene: 7. The germline CDR1 and CDR2 sequences are LGHDT and YNNKEL (reference sequence). CDR3: CASSLYGTGKNTEAFF. The CDR3 DNA is TGTGCCAGCAGCCTTTATGGGACAGGGAAGAACACTGAAGCTTTCTTT.

The chain employs TRBV9 and TRBJ1-2; 8 bases fit TRBD1. Losses at the gene ends were 5 bases for V and 11 bases for J; bases not matched to a gene: 11. CDR3 length: 13 amino acids. The germline V gene encodes CDR1 SGDLS and CDR2 YYNGEE. For the CDR3, the DNA is TGTGCCAGCAGTCTTGAAGGGACAGGAGGATACACCTTC. It translates to CASSLEGTGGYTF. Complete variable domain (other parts from reference TRBV9 and TRBJ1-2): DSGVTQTPKHLITATGQRVTLRCSPRSGDLSVYWYQQSLDQGLQFLIQYYNGEERAKGNILERFSAQQFPDLHSELNLSSLELGDSALYFCASSLEGTGGYTFGSGTRLTVV.